Listed below are T cell receptor beta chains from one sample, sequenced in a study of molecular identifiers for immune sequencing clone quantification. TCRdb recomputed calls from the PCR reads with MiXCR, one row per CDR3 protein. The sample holds 300,000 to 400,000 distinct CDR3 sequences, roughly a quarter seen once. The sequencing input was naive CD8+ T cells from blood, with Jurkat cell RNA spiked in. These receptor sequences come from a human donor in good health. Some libraries in this study had Jurkat cell RNA spiked in. CDR3s include the opening cysteine and the closing phenylalanine or tryptophan. The D gene is left open where the match is weak. A row's size may be missing; if present it is once, few, many or a size class.

cdr3_aa: CASSPTGVLNEQFF
cdr3_nt: TGTGCCAGTAGTCCGACAGGGGTCCTCAATGAGCAGTTCTTC
d_call: TRBD1
cdr3_length: 14
clone_size: -
v_call: TRBV19
j_call: TRBJ2-1

cdr3_aa: CASSTGLGPSLVYGYTF
cdr3_nt: TGCGCCAGCAGCACCGGACTAGGTCCCTCGTTAGTCTATGGCTACACCTTC
d_call: -
cdr3_length: 17
clone_size: -
v_call: TRBV5-1
j_call: TRBJ1-2

cdr3_aa: CASSVRASGLTDTQYF
cdr3_nt: TGTGCCAGCAGCGTCAGGGCTAGCGGGCTCACAGATACGCAGTATTTT
d_call: TRBD2
cdr3_length: 16
clone_size: many
v_call: TRBV9
j_call: TRBJ2-3

cdr3_aa: CSVEVPRGSYEQYF
cdr3_nt: TGCAGCGTTGAAGTCCCCCGCGGCAGCTACGAGCAGTACTTC
d_call: -
cdr3_length: 14
clone_size: many
v_call: TRBV29-1
j_call: TRBJ2-7

cdr3_aa: CASGQRQGDSYEQYF
cdr3_nt: TGTGCCAGCGGTCAACGACAGGGGGATTCCTACGAGCAGTACTTC
d_call: TRBD1
cdr3_length: 15
clone_size: -
v_call: TRBV6-5
j_call: TRBJ2-7

cdr3_aa: CASSPTGVSQHF
cdr3_nt: TGTGCCAGCAGTCCTACGGGAGTTTCCCAGCATTTT
d_call: -
cdr3_length: 12
clone_size: many
v_call: TRBV6-5
j_call: TRBJ1-5

cdr3_aa: CASSLWYGRGGGTEAFF
cdr3_nt: TGTGCCAGCAGTTTATGGTACGGTAGGGGAGGTGGAACTGAAGCTTTCTTT
d_call: -
cdr3_length: 17
clone_size: many
v_call: TRBV28
j_call: TRBJ1-1

cdr3_aa: CSARLTGVYEQYF
cdr3_nt: TGCAGTGCTCGATTGACAGGGGTGTACGAGCAGTACTTC
d_call: TRBD1
cdr3_length: 13
clone_size: many
v_call: TRBV20-1
j_call: TRBJ2-7

cdr3_aa: CASSLGPPNTEAFF
cdr3_nt: TGTGCCAGTAGTTTAGGACCCCCGAACACTGAAGCTTTCTTT
d_call: -
cdr3_length: 14
clone_size: once
v_call: TRBV19
j_call: TRBJ1-1

cdr3_aa: CASAGTSGSMDEQFF
cdr3_nt: TGTGCCAGCGCCGGGACTAGCGGGAGTATGGATGAGCAGTTCTTC
d_call: TRBD2
cdr3_length: 15
clone_size: many
v_call: TRBV7-9
j_call: TRBJ2-1

cdr3_aa: CSVEDESGGFFGTDTQYF
cdr3_nt: TGCAGCGTTGAAGATGAGAGCGGGGGGTTTTTTGGCACAGATACGCAGTATTTT
d_call: TRBD2
cdr3_length: 18
clone_size: many
v_call: TRBV29-1
j_call: TRBJ2-3

cdr3_aa: CASSYGGYGYTF
cdr3_nt: TGTGCCAGCAGTTACGGAGGATATGGCTACACCTTC
d_call: -
cdr3_length: 12
clone_size: -
v_call: TRBV6-5
j_call: TRBJ1-2

cdr3_aa: CASTLPNSEAFF
cdr3_nt: TGTGCCAGCACCCTCCCAAACTCTGAAGCTTTCTTT
d_call: -
cdr3_length: 12
clone_size: -
v_call: TRBV7-9
j_call: TRBJ1-1

cdr3_aa: CASSLELAGFQETQYF
cdr3_nt: TGTGCCAGCAGCTTAGAGTTAGCGGGGTTCCAAGAGACCCAGTACTTC
d_call: TRBD2
cdr3_length: 16
clone_size: many
v_call: TRBV7-2
j_call: TRBJ2-5

cdr3_aa: CSAREDGQQDTQYF
cdr3_nt: TGCAGTGCTAGAGAGGACGGGCAACAAGATACGCAGTATTTT
d_call: -
cdr3_length: 14
clone_size: -
v_call: TRBV20-1
j_call: TRBJ2-3

cdr3_aa: CASSLAGTGVPYEQYF
cdr3_nt: TGTGCCAGCAGCTTGGCGGGGACAGGGGTTCCCTACGAGCAGTACTTC
d_call: TRBD1
cdr3_length: 16
clone_size: many
v_call: TRBV5-4
j_call: TRBJ2-7

cdr3_aa: CASSFGHTEAFF
cdr3_nt: TGTGCCAGCAGTTTTGGACACACTGAAGCTTTCTTT
d_call: -
cdr3_length: 12
clone_size: many
v_call: TRBV12-3/TRBV12-4
j_call: TRBJ1-1

cdr3_aa: CASSQVRQLGFYEQYF
cdr3_nt: TGCGCCAGCAGCCAAGTCCGACAGCTGGGTTTTTACGAGCAGTACTTC
d_call: -
cdr3_length: 16
clone_size: many
v_call: TRBV4-1
j_call: TRBJ2-7

cdr3_aa: CATSSTRASQETQYF
cdr3_nt: TGTGCCACCAGCAGTACCCGGGCCAGCCAAGAGACCCAGTACTTC
d_call: -
cdr3_length: 15
clone_size: many
v_call: TRBV15
j_call: TRBJ2-5

cdr3_aa: CASSFNQPQHF
cdr3_nt: TGTGCCAGCAGTTTCAATCAGCCCCAGCATTTT
d_call: -
cdr3_length: 11
clone_size: many
v_call: TRBV28
j_call: TRBJ1-5

cdr3_aa: CASSLSFFSTDTQYF
cdr3_nt: TGTGCCAGCAGCTTAAGTTTTTTTAGCACAGATACGCAGTATTTT
d_call: -
cdr3_length: 15
clone_size: -
v_call: TRBV7-9
j_call: TRBJ2-3

cdr3_aa: CASSWTGGNSPLHF
cdr3_nt: TGTGCCAGCAGTTGGACAGGGGGCAATTCACCCCTCCACTTT
d_call: TRBD1
cdr3_length: 14
clone_size: few
v_call: TRBV12-3/TRBV12-4
j_call: TRBJ1-6

cdr3_aa: CASSSHEQLRGYTF
cdr3_nt: TGTGCCAGCAGCTCACACGAGCAGCTCCGGGGCTACACCTTC
d_call: -
cdr3_length: 14
clone_size: -
v_call: TRBV3-1
j_call: TRBJ1-2

cdr3_aa: CASSSTPGQTFYNEQFF
cdr3_nt: TGTGCCAGCAGTTCCACTCCGGGACAGACTTTTTACAATGAGCAGTTCTTC
d_call: TRBD1
cdr3_length: 17
clone_size: -
v_call: TRBV7-9
j_call: TRBJ2-1

cdr3_aa: CSATGVNTDTQYF
cdr3_nt: TGCAGTGCTACAGGGGTCAACACAGATACGCAGTATTTT
d_call: -
cdr3_length: 13
clone_size: -
v_call: TRBV20-1
j_call: TRBJ2-3

cdr3_aa: CASRVTVREDGFF
cdr3_nt: TGTGCCAGCAGGGTGACAGTGCGAGAGGATGGGTTCTTC
d_call: -
cdr3_length: 13
clone_size: few
v_call: TRBV6-1
j_call: TRBJ2-1

cdr3_aa: CASSSEGFKSSYNEQFF
cdr3_nt: TGTGCCAGCAGCTCCGAGGGGTTTAAGAGCTCCTACAATGAGCAGTTCTTC
d_call: -
cdr3_length: 17
clone_size: once
v_call: TRBV4-2
j_call: TRBJ2-1

cdr3_aa: CASSLDGSPDTQYF
cdr3_nt: TGTGCTAGCAGCTTAGATGGGAGCCCAGATACGCAGTATTTT
d_call: -
cdr3_length: 14
clone_size: many
v_call: TRBV7-7
j_call: TRBJ2-3

cdr3_aa: CASSLGGAGTEAVF
cdr3_nt: TGTGCCAGCAGCTTGGGGGGCGCTGGGACTGAAGCTGTCTTT
d_call: -
cdr3_length: 14
clone_size: -
v_call: TRBV7-2
j_call: TRBJ1-1

cdr3_aa: CASSVIQGRQPQHF
cdr3_nt: TGTGCCAGCAGTGTGATACAGGGGCGGCAGCCCCAGCATTTT
d_call: TRBD1
cdr3_length: 14
clone_size: many
v_call: TRBV27
j_call: TRBJ1-5

cdr3_aa: CASSQDGTGVSEAFF
cdr3_nt: TGCGCCAGCAGCCAAGACGGGACTGGGGTGTCTGAAGCTTTCTTT
d_call: -
cdr3_length: 15
clone_size: many
v_call: TRBV4-3
j_call: TRBJ1-1

cdr3_aa: CSVTGTGGQQYF
cdr3_nt: TGCAGCGTTACAGGGACAGGGGGACAACAGTACTTC
d_call: TRBD1
cdr3_length: 12
clone_size: many
v_call: TRBV29-1
j_call: TRBJ2-7

cdr3_aa: CASRDPRVLIRAEQYF
cdr3_nt: TGTGCCAGCCGCGACCCCCGGGTCCTTATACGTGCCGAGCAGTACTTC
d_call: -
cdr3_length: 16
clone_size: -
v_call: TRBV11-2
j_call: TRBJ2-7

cdr3_aa: CASSLFPGEVADTQYF
cdr3_nt: TGCGCCAGCAGCTTATTTCCGGGGGAGGTAGCAGATACGCAGTATTTT
d_call: -
cdr3_length: 16
clone_size: many
v_call: TRBV5-1
j_call: TRBJ2-3

cdr3_aa: CASSIATGDYEQYF
cdr3_nt: TGTGCCAGTAGTATTGCGACAGGGGATTACGAGCAGTACTTC
d_call: TRBD1
cdr3_length: 14
clone_size: few
v_call: TRBV19
j_call: TRBJ2-7

cdr3_aa: CASSLESGWAGEQYF
cdr3_nt: TGCGCCAGCAGCTTGGAATCGGGCTGGGCAGGCGAGCAGTACTTC
d_call: -
cdr3_length: 15
clone_size: many
v_call: TRBV5-1
j_call: TRBJ2-7

cdr3_aa: CSGSWRYEQYF
cdr3_nt: TGCAGCGGGAGCTGGAGGTACGAGCAGTACTTC
d_call: -
cdr3_length: 11
clone_size: -
v_call: TRBV29-1
j_call: TRBJ2-7

cdr3_aa: CSVVQDSSTDTQYF
cdr3_nt: TGCAGCGTTGTACAGGACTCTAGCACAGATACGCAGTATTTT
d_call: -
cdr3_length: 14
clone_size: many
v_call: TRBV29-1
j_call: TRBJ2-3

cdr3_aa: CASSFGQQGDNQPQHF
cdr3_nt: TGTGCCAGCAGCTTCGGACAACAGGGGGACAATCAGCCCCAGCATTTT
d_call: TRBD1
cdr3_length: 16
clone_size: many
v_call: TRBV11-2
j_call: TRBJ1-5

cdr3_aa: CASSMPGQAINEKLFF
cdr3_nt: TGTGCCAGTAGTATGCCGGGACAGGCGATTAATGAAAAACTGTTTTTT
d_call: TRBD1
cdr3_length: 16
clone_size: -
v_call: TRBV19
j_call: TRBJ1-4

cdr3_aa: CASSWGSGELFF
cdr3_nt: TGTGCCAGCAGTTGGGGCTCCGGGGAGCTGTTTTTT
d_call: -
cdr3_length: 12
clone_size: many
v_call: TRBV28
j_call: TRBJ2-2

cdr3_aa: CASSEASSGVDETQYF
cdr3_nt: TGTGCCAGCAGTGAAGCCAGTAGCGGGGTCGACGAGACCCAGTACTTC
d_call: TRBD2
cdr3_length: 16
clone_size: many
v_call: TRBV2
j_call: TRBJ2-5